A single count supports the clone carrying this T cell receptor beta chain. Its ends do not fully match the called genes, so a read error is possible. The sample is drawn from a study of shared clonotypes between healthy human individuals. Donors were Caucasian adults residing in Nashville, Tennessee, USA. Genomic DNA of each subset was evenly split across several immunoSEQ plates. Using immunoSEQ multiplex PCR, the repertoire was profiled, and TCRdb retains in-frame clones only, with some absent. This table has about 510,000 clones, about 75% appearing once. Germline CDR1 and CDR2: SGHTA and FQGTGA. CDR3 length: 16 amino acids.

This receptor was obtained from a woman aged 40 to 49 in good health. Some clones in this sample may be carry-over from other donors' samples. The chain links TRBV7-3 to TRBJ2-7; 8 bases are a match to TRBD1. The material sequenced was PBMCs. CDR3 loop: CANSVNTGGGSYEQYF. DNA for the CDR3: TGTGCCAACAGCGTAAACACAGGGGGAGGATCCTACGAGCAGTACTTC.